Presented here are 18 T cell receptor beta chains from one specimen sequenced in a study of T-cell memory formation after mild COVID-19. TCRdb itself ran the 5' RACE reads through MiXCR, one entry per CDR3 protein. The table shows under 650,000 distinct CDR3 sequences, with about a sixth occurring only once. The sequencing input was PBMCs or a T cell subset sorted from them (not recorded which). All receptors come from an adult woman who had mild COVID-19 (a few samples of this study predate the infection). Cell type and time point are not known.

The V and J genes are TRBV12-3 or TRBV12-4 and TRBJ1-6; 8 nucleotides agree with TRBD1. The CDR3 length is 16 residues. The V gene end was trimmed by 6 bases and the J gene end by 0 bases; junction bases not matched to a gene: 4. The chain's CDR3 is CASSQDRDSYNSPLHF. CDR3 in DNA: TGTGCCAGCAGCCAGGACAGGGACTCCTATAATTCACCCCTCCACTTT.

The chain uses TRBV7-2 and TRBJ1-3; D not certain. Germline V gives CDR1 SGHTA, CDR2 FQGNSA. The CDR3 consists of 16 residues. V shed 4 bases and J shed 4 bases, with 17 bases lying between them. CDR3 sequence reads: CASSSNRRHWGNTIYF. CDR3 nucleotide sequence: TGTGCCAGCAGCTCGAATCGCCGCCATTGGGGAAACACCATATATTTT. Together with reference TRBV7-2 and TRBJ1-3, the CDR3 gives the full variable domain: GAGVSQSPSNKVTEKGKDVELRCDPISGHTALYWYRQSLGQGLEFLIYFQGNSAPDKSGLPSDRFSAERTGGSVSTLTIQRTQQEDSAVYLCASSSNRRHWGNTIYFGEGSWLTVV.

V is TRBV3-1 and J is TRBJ2-3; 11 positions match TRBD2. V gave up 0 bases and J gave up 7 bases; unmatched junction bases: 6. Per germline, CDR1 LGHDT and CDR2 YNNKEL (reference sequence). CDR3 length equals 16 residues. Written as DNA, the CDR3 is TGTGCCAGCAGCCAAGATAGACTAGCGGGGTGGAATACGCAGTATTTT. Translated, it gives CASSQDRLAGWNTQYF.

This clonotype was observed a handful of times. The chain employs TRBV3-1 and TRBJ2-7, with 8 bases matching TRBD2. The junction had 5 bases not matched to a gene; V was cut back by 1 base and J by 6 bases. The CDR3 sequence is 14 residues long. CDR1 and CDR2 (germline): LGHDT, YNNKEL (reference sequence). DNA for the CDR3: TGTGCCAGCAGCCAAGTTAGCGGGATGAGCGAGCAGTACTTC. It encodes CASSQVSGMSEQYF.

This clonotype has just one count. The rearrangement uses TRBV2 and TRBJ2-7; D gene ambiguous. The CDR3 has 13 residues. Trimming pared 3 bases from V and 6 bases from J, leaving 12 bases between. In germline, CDR1 is SNHLY, CDR2 FYNNEI. CDR3 in amino acids: CASSDRLPPEQYF. The CDR3 nucleotides are TGTGCCAGCAGTGATCGACTCCCCCCCGAGCAGTACTTC.

The chain combines TRBV7-3 with TRBJ1-6, with a tentative D call TRBD1 (6 bases). Germline CDR1 SGHTA, CDR2 FQGTGA. CDR3 length: 15 residues. V lost 5 bases to trimming and J lost 3 bases, with 11 bases between them. The CDR3 DNA reads TGTGCCAGCAGCCCCACAGGGATCTATAATTCACCCCTCCACTTT. As protein: CASSPTGIYNSPLHF.

The V call is TRBV12-3 or TRBV12-4, the J call TRBJ1-1, with D possibly TRBD1 on 5 matching bases. V gave up 5 bases and J gave up 7 bases, with 8 bases separating them. This CDR3 region has 11 residues. The CDR3 DNA follows: TGTGCCAGCAGTGACGACAGTGAAGCTTTCTTT. This gives the protein CASSDDSEAFF.

This clonotype was counted many times. The gene calls are TRBV15 and TRBJ2-3; D remains ambiguous. The CDR3 consists of 15 residues. Germline V gives CDR1 LNHNV, CDR2 YYDKDF (reference sequence). V shed 3 bases and J shed 2 bases, with 12 bases lying between them. CDR3 in amino acids: CATSRQFGVTDTQYF. CDR3 sequence (DNA): TGTGCCACCAGCAGGCAGTTTGGGGTCACAGATACGCAGTATTTT. The full variable domain, with the rest looked up from reference TRBV15 and TRBJ2-3, is DAMVIQNPRYQVTQFGKPVTLSCSQTLNHNVMYWYQQKSSQAPKLLFHYYDKDFNNEADTPDNFQSRRPNTSFCFLDIRSPGLGDTAMYLCATSRQFGVTDTQYFGPGTRLTVL.

This clonotype was recorded a few times. The V gene is TRBV7-9, the J gene TRBJ2-5, with 8 bases matching TRBD2. CDR1 is SEHNR and CDR2 is FQNEAQ in the germline V gene (reference sequence). CDR3 size: 17 residues. Trimming removed 5 bases from V and 0 bases from J; junction bases left unmatched: 11. The CDR3 DNA sequence: TGTGCCAGCAGCGCCCCCCCGGCTAGCGGGTACCAAGAGACCCAGTACTTC. Translated, it gives CASSAPPASGYQETQYF.

This chain joins TRBV9 and TRBJ1-3; no reliable D call. Germline CDR1 SGDLS, CDR2 YYNGEE. The germline V and J ends were trimmed by 4 bases and 0 bases, with 8 bases remaining between them. This CDR3 spans 14 amino acids. This chain's CDR3 is CASSLADSGNTIYF. As DNA, the CDR3 is TGTGCCAGCAGCCTGGCGGACTCTGGAAACACCATATATTTT.

The chain uses TRBV30 and TRBJ2-7; D is undetermined. The CDR3 consists of 13 residues. Per germline, CDR1 GTSNPN and CDR2 SVGIG (reference sequence). Trimming shortened V by 2 bases and J by 4 bases, and 12 bases separated the two germline ends. The CDR3 is CAWSLVRNYEQYF. As DNA, the CDR3 is TGTGCCTGGAGTCTTGTAAGAAATTACGAGCAGTACTTC.

This chain joins TRBV4-1 and TRBJ2-5; 8 bases are a match to TRBD2. Germline assignment: CDR1 MGHRA and CDR2 YSYEKL. The CDR3 has 15 amino acids. V lost 3 bases to trimming and J lost 5 bases; unmatched junction nucleotides: 8. This chain's CDR3 is CASSQLTSGGETQYF. The CDR3 DNA reads as TGCGCCAGCAGCCAGCTCACTAGCGGAGGGGAGACCCAGTACTTC.

There are a few counts of this clonotype. The chain recombines TRBV5-1 with TRBJ2-1, with D unresolved. Trimming took 0 bases from V and 0 from J, leaving 10 bases between them. Germline assignment: CDR1 SGHRS and CDR2 YFSETQ. This CDR3 contains 16 residues. Written as DNA, the CDR3 is TGCGCCAGCAGCTTGGGTACGATAAGCTCCTACAATGAGCAGTTCTTC. Protein sequence: CASSLGTISSYNEQFF.

The rearrangement uses TRBV12-5 and TRBJ2-7, with D perhaps TRBD2 (6 bases). Trimming cost V 4 bases and J 5 bases, with 18 bases left between them. The length of the CDR3 is 15 residues. Germline V gives CDR1 LGHNT, CDR2 FRNRAP. CDR3 region: CASGSYRDFGDEQYF. CDR3 nucleotide sequence: TGTGCTAGTGGTTCCTACCGGGACTTCGGGGACGAGCAGTACTTC.

This clonotype showed up just a few times. This chain links TRBV12-3 or TRBV12-4 with TRBJ2-7, with D tentatively TRBD1 (6 bases). The V end lost 6 bases, the J end lost 4 bases, and 13 bases lay between the germline ends. The CDR3 extends over 13 amino acids. CDR3 region: CASSRRDKYEQYF. The CDR3 region has the DNA TGTGCCAGCAGCCGTCGGGACAAGTACGAGCAGTACTTC.

The rearrangement uses TRBV6-5 and TRBJ2-7; TRBD1 is a possible D gene (7 bases). CDR1 and CDR2 (germline): MNHEY, SVGAGI. The CDR3 length is 15 residues. Between the trimmed V and J ends, which lost 5 bases and 6 bases, there was a span of 20 bases. The CDR3 spells CASSHGQAGGGEQYF. CDR3 DNA: TGTGCCAGCAGTCACGGACAGGCCGGGGGAGGCGAGCAGTACTTC.

A few counts support this clonotype. V gene TRBV3-1 combines with J gene TRBJ1-1; TRBD1 is a possible D gene (5 bases). Per germline, CDR1 LGHDT and CDR2 YNNKEL (reference sequence). This CDR3 spans 17 amino acids. V lost 4 bases to trimming and J lost 1 base, with 19 bases between them. CDR3: CASSPLRGVNPNTEAFF. The CDR3 nucleotides are TGTGCCAGCAGCCCCCTCCGGGGGGTAAATCCGAACACTGAAGCTTTCTTT.

In this sample, this clonotype turned up a few times. This chain connects TRBV5-1 to TRBJ2-3, with a tentative D call TRBD1 (5 bases). This CDR3 has 15 residues. CDR1 is SGHRS, CDR2 YFSETQ, per germline. Deletions cut 4 bases from V and 7 bases from J, with 19 bases between. CDR3 amino acids: CASSHSPKQVNTQYF. The DNA of the CDR3 is TGCGCCAGCAGCCACAGTCCGAAACAGGTCAATACGCAGTATTTT.